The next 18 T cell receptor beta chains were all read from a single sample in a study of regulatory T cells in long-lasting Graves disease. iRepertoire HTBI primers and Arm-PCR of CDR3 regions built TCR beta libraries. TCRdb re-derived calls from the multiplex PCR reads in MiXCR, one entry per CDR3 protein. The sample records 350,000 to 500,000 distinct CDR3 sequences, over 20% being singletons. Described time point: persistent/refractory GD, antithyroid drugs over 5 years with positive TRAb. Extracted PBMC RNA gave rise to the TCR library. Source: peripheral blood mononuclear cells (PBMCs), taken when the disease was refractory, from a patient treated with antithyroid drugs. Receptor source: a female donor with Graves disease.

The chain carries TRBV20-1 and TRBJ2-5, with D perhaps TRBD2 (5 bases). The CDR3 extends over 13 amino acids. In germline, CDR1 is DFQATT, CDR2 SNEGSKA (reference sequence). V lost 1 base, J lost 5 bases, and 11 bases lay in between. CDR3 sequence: CSARVAWEETQYF. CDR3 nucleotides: TGCAGTGCTAGAGTGGCGTGGGAGGAGACCCAGTACTTC.

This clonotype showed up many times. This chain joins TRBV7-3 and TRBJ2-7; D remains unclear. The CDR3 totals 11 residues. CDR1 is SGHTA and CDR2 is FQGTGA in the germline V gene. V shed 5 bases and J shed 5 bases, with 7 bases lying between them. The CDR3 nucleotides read TGTGCCAGCAGCACCAATGACGAGCAGTACTTC. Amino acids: CASSTNDEQYF.

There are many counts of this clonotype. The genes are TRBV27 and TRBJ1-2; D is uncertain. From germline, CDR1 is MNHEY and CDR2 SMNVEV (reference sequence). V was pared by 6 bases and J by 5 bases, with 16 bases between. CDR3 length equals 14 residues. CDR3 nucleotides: TGTGCCAGCAGCAGCCATGGGGTTAGGTATGGCTACACCTTC. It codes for CASSSHGVRYGYTF.

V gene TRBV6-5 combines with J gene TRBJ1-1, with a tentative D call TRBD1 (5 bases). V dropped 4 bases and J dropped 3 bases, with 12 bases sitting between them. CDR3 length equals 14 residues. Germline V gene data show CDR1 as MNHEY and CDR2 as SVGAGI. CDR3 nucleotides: TGTGCCAGCAGTTCCGGGGCGCGGGACACTGAAGCTTTCTTT. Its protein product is CASSSGARDTEAFF.

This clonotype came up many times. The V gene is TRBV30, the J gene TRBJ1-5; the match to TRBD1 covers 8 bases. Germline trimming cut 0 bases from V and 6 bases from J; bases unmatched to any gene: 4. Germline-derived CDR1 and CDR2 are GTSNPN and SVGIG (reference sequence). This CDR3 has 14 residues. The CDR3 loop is CAWSVFGTGQPQHF. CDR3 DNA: TGTGCCTGGAGTGTCTTCGGGACAGGTCAGCCCCAGCATTTT.

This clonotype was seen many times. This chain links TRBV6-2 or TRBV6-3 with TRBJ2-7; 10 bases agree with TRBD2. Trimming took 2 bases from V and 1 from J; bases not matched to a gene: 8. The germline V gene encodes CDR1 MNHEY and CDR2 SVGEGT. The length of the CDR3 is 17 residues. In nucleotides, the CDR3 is TGTGCCAGCAGTTACCGTTGGACTAGCGGTCGATCCTACGAGCAGTACTTC. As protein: CASSYRWTSGRSYEQYF.

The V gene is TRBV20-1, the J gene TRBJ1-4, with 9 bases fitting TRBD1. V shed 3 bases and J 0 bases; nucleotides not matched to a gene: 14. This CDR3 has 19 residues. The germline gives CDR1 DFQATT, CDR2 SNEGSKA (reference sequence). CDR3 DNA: TGCAGTGCTAGCCTCCTTTCGACAGGGGGTTTATCAACTAATGAAAAACTGTTTTTT. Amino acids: CSASLLSTGGLSTNEKLFF.

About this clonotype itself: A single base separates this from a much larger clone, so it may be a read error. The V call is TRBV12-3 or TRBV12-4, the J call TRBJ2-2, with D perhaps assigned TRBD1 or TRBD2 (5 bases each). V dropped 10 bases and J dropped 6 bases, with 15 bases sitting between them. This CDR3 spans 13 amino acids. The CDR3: CAITPGPSGELFF. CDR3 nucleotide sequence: TGTGCCATCACCCCGGGACCCTCCGGGGAGCTGTTTTTT.

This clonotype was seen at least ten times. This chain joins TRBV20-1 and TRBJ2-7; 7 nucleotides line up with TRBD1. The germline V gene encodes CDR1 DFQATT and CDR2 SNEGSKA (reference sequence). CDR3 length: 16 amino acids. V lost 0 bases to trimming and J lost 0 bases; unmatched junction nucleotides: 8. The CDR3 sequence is CSARDLARGHSYEQYF. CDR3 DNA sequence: TGCAGTGCTAGAGATTTGGCGAGGGGGCACTCCTACGAGCAGTACTTC.

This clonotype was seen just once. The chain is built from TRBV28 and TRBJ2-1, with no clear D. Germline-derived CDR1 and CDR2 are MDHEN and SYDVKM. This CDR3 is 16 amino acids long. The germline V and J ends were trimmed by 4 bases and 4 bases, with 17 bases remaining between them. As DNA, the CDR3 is TGTGCCAGCAGTTGGGATCGGAAAAGCCCTTACAATGAGCAGTTCTTC. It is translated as CASSWDRKSPYNEQFF.

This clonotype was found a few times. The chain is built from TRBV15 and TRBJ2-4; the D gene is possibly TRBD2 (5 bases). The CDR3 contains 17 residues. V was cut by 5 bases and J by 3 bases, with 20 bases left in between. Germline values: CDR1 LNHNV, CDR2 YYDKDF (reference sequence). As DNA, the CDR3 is TGTGCCACCAGCCCCATTGGTTCGACGGGAATCAAAAACATTCAGTACTTC. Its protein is CATSPIGSTGIKNIQYF.

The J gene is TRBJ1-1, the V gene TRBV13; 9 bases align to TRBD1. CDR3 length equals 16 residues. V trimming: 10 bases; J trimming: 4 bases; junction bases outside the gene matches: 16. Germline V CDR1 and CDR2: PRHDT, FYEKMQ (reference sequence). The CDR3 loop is CATTSRRQGVSTEAFF. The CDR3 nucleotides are TGTGCCACTACCTCTAGAAGACAGGGGGTGAGCACTGAAGCTTTCTTT.

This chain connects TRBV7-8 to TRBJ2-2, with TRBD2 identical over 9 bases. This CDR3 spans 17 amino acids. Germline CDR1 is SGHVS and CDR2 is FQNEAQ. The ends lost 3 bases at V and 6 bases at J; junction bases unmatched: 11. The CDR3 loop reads CASSFLGLAGMAGELFF. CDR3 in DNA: TGTGCCAGCAGCTTCCTGGGGCTAGCGGGGATGGCCGGGGAGCTGTTTTTT.

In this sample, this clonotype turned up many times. The CDR3 is CASIGDRGRSEQYF. The CDR3 coding sequence is TGTGCCAGCATTGGGGACAGGGGTCGGAGCGAGCAGTACTTC. The chain couples TRBV6-2 or TRBV6-3 to TRBJ2-7; TRBD1 matches 10 bases. The CDR3 spans 14 residues. Trimming removed 7 bases from V and 6 bases from J; junction bases left unmatched: 9. Germline assignment: CDR1 MNHEY and CDR2 SVGEGT.

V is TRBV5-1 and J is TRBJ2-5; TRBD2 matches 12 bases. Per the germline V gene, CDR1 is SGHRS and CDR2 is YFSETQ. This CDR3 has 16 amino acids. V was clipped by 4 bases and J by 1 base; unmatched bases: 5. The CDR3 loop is CASSVGTSGSQETQYF. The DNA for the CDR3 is TGCGCCAGCAGCGTCGGGACTAGCGGGTCCCAAGAGACCCAGTACTTC.

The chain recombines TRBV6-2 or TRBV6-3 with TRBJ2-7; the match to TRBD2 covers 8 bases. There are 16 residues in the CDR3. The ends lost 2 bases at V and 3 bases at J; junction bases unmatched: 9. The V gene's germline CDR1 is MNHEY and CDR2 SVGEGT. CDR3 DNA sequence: TGTGCCAGCAGTTACAGGACTAGCCTTGGGGTCTACGAGCAGTACTTC. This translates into CASSYRTSLGVYEQYF.

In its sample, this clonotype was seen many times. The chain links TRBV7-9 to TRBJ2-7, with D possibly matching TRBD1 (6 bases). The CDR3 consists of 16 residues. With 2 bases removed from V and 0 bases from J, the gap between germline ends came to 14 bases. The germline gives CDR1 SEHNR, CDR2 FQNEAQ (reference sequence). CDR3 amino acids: CASSLRQESSSYEQYF. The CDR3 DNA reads TGTGCCAGCAGCTTAAGACAGGAATCAAGCTCCTACGAGCAGTACTTC.

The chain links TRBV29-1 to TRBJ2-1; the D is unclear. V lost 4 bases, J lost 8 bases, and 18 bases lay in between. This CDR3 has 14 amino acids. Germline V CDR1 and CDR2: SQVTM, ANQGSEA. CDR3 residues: CSVVRTQIPYEQFF. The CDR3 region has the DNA TGCAGCGTTGTAAGGACCCAAATTCCGTATGAGCAGTTCTTC.